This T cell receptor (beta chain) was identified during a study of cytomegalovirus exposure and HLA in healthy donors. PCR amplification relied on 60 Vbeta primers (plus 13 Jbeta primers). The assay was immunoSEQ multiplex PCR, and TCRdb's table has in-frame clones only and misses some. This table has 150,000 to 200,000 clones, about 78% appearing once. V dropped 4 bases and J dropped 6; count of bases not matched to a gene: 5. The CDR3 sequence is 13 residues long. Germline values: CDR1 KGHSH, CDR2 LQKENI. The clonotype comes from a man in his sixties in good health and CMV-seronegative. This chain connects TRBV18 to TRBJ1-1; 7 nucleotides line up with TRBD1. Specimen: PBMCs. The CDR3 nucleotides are TGTGCCAGCTCACGGGACAGTGTCTCTGAAGCTTTCTTT. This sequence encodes CASSRDSVSEAFF.